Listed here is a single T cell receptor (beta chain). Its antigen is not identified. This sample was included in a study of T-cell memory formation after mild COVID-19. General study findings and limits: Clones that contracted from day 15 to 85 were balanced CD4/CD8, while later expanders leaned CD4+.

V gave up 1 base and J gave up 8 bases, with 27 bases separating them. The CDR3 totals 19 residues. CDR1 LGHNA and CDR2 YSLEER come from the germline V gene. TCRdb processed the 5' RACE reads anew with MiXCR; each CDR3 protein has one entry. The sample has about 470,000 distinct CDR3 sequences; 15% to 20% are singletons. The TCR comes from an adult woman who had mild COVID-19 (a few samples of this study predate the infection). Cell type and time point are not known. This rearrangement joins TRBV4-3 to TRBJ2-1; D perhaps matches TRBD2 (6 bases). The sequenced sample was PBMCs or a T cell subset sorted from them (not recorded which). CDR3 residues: CASSQVPRRSLGGRHEQFF. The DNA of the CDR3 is TGCGCCAGCAGCCAAGTCCCTCGGCGTTCCCTGGGGGGTCGCCATGAGCAGTTCTTC.